This TCR beta chain came from a study of regulatory T cells in long-lasting Graves disease. This clonotype has just a few counts. Stated time point: newly diagnosed GD, antithyroid drugs for less than 3 months. Researchers made the TCR library from RNA that was extracted from PBMCs. Arm-PCR with iRepertoire HTBI primers amplified the CDR3 regions for these TCR beta libraries. TCRdb called the multiplex PCR reads again in MiXCR, with one record for every CDR3 protein. The data contain about 460,000 distinct CDR3 sequences, approximately 15% of them singletons. V gave up 6 bases and J gave up 5 bases, with 14 bases separating them. The CDR3 has 14 amino acids. Germline-derived CDR1 and CDR2 are MNHEY and SMNVEV (reference sequence). The same sample was also studied in work on T cells in Graves' hyperthyroidism and ophthalmopathy.

The origin of this receptor is a woman between 50 and 59 years old with Graves disease. This chain uses TRBV27 with TRBJ2-1; D unclear. The source was peripheral blood mononuclear cells (PBMCs), collected at new diagnosis, from a patient treated with antithyroid drugs. Here the CDR3 DNA reads TGTGCCAGCAGAGAGATCAACTTGGACAATGAGCAGTTCTTC. Amino acids: CASREINLDNEQFF.